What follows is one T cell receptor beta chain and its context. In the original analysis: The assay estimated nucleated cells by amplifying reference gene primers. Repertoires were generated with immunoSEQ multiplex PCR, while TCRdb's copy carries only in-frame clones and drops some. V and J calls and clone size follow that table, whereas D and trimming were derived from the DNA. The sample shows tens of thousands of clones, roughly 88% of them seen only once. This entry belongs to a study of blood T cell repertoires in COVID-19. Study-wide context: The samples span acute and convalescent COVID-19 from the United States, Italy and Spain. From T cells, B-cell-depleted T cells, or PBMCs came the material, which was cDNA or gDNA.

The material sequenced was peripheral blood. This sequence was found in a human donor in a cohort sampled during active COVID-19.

The CDR3 protein is CASSWGQEGNYGYTF. The CDR3 DNA is TGTGCCAGCAGTTGGGGACAGGAGGGTAACTATGGCTACACCTTC. The chain joins TRBV6-5 to TRBJ1-2; 8 bases are shared with TRBD1. Losses at the gene ends were 4 bases for V and 1 base for J; bases not matched to a gene: 5. The CDR3 has 15 amino acids. Germline lookup yields CDR1 MNHEY and CDR2 SVGAGI.